The present entry profiles one T cell receptor beta chain with its context. Produced via immunoSEQ multiplex PCR; TCRdb's table is partial and in-frame only. The sample records about 79,000 clones, about 92% being singletons. The data stem from a study of OX40 agonist ivuxolimab in advanced cancers. V lost 5 bases and J lost 4, with 14 bases in between. Germline values: CDR1 MGHRA, CDR2 YSYEKL. The CDR3 covers 14 residues. The receptor's source is an adult with an advanced solid tumor such as melanoma, head and neck, liver or kidney cancer. Specimen: CD4+ or CD8+ T cells sorted from blood, collected in a trial of the OX40 agonist ivuxolimab. The chain is built from TRBV4-1 and TRBJ1-2; tentative D call: TRBD1 (6 bases). The chain's CDR3 is CASSSLGGSYGYTF. The CDR3, as DNA: TGCGCCAGCAGCTCCCTAGGGGGTTCCTATGGCTACACCTTC.